This T cell receptor beta chain originates from a study of blood T cells in healthy people across ages. With a J-beta primer mix and a sample-barcoded 5' primer, a second PCR ran roughly 7 to 11 cycles. TCRdb called the 5' RACE reads again in MiXCR, with one record for every CDR3 protein. The sample comprises around 990,000 distinct CDR3 sequences, 35% to 40% of which are singletons, and roughly 13% rests with the top ten. Donors were systemically healthy Caucasian individuals from Russia aged about 6 to 95 years. The study's findings and limits: Roughly linear age-related decline in beta diversity appeared, significant by age approximately 41.

Note on this clonotype: The antigen remains unidentified.

Trimming shortened V by 5 bases and J by 1 base, and 11 bases separated the two germline ends. CDR3 length equals 15 residues. The germline gives CDR1 SEHNR, CDR2 FQNEAQ (reference sequence). The chain recombines TRBV7-9 with TRBJ2-2; tentative D call: TRBD2 (6 bases). Sequencing was carried out using blood. This clonotype originated in a man younger than 30 in good health. CDR3 nucleotides: TGTGCCAGCAGCCCAAAGGGAGGGAACACCGGGGAGCTGTTTTTT. Protein product: CASSPKGGNTGELFF.